This T cell receptor (beta chain) was recorded in a study of cytomegalovirus exposure and HLA in healthy donors. This clone appeared a single time. The antigen is unknown. Study-level points and caveats: A later analysis reportedly found that, within productive TCRs, an Asian-associated ancestry cluster had fewer N-insertions than the mean observed across the approximately 700 donors. Previously analyzed data showed that most TCR beta V segments were productive at a frequency of about 87% or about 30%.

A multiplex PCR was run with 60 Vbeta primers and 13 Jbeta primers. TCRdb keeps only in-frame clones here, not all; method: immunoSEQ multiplex PCR. This sample carries 100,000 to 150,000 clones, about three quarters of them seen once, and the ten largest clones take about 3%. V shed 0 bases and J 6 bases; nucleotides not matched to a gene: 6. This CDR3 contains 15 residues. Germline lookup yields CDR1 SGHRS and CDR2 YFSETQ. Sequenced input: PBMCs. The clonotype originates from a woman aged 40-49 years in good health and CMV-seropositive. The chain employs TRBV5-1 and TRBJ2-5; 9 positions match TRBD2. CDR3 bases: TGCGCCAGCAGCTTGGAGGCGGGGGGGAGGCAGACCCAGTACTTC. Its protein product is CASSLEAGGRQTQYF.